This TCR beta chain was sequenced during a study of blood T cell repertoires in COVID-19. This clone was seen only a few times. The V gene end was trimmed by 4 bases and the J gene end by 5 bases; junction bases not matched to a gene: 6. The CDR3 runs 14 residues. CDR1 SGHNT and CDR2 YYREEE come from the germline V gene (reference sequence). Source study methods: Reference gene primer amplification in the assay estimated nucleated cell counts. Produced via immunoSEQ multiplex PCR; TCRdb's table is partial and in-frame only. That table gives V, J and clone size, and the DNA gave D and trimming. The sample contains about 210,000 clones, 75% to 90% of which appear only once.

This receptor was taken from a woman in her seventies with COVID-19, enrolled during active disease. The chain joins TRBV5-4 to TRBJ1-3; 7 bases are shared with TRBD1. Sequences were obtained from peripheral blood. DNA of the CDR3: TGTGCCAGCAGCAACGACAGGGTTAGAAACACCATATATTTT. It encodes CASSNDRVRNTIYF.